The 32 T cell receptor beta chains presented below share a single source sample, sequenced in a study of blood T cell repertoires in COVID-19. Sequencing used immunoSEQ multiplex PCR; TCRdb keeps in-frame clones, though not all of them. The sample has around 170,000 clones; 78% are singletons. The specimen sequenced was peripheral blood. The receptors were gathered from a woman older than 75 with acute or convalescent COVID-19.

The V call is TRBV7-3, the J call TRBJ2-6; no firm D call. Germline V gives CDR1 SGHTA, CDR2 FQGTGA. This CDR3 has 15 residues. V was trimmed by 6 bases and J by 0 bases, leaving 9 bases between them. CDR3: CASSRTFSGANVLTF. CDR3 DNA: TGTGCCAGCAGTAGAACTTTCTCTGGGGCCAACGTCCTGACTTTC.

This chain uses TRBV3-1 (or the pseudogene TRBV3-2) with TRBJ2-3, with D unclear. Germline-derived CDR1 and CDR2 are LGHDT and YNNKEL (reference sequence). V lost 3 bases and J lost 4, with 11 bases in between. The CDR3 is 14 residues long. The CDR3 loop reads CASSQRPSPDTQYF. The CDR3 region has the DNA TGTGCCAGCAGCCAGCGCCCCTCCCCAGATACGCAGTATTTT.

This chain uses TRBV5-4 with TRBJ2-2; tentative D call: TRBD1 (6 bases). Trimming shortened V by 4 bases and J by 7 bases, and 11 bases separated the two germline ends. The CDR3 loop spans 13 amino acids. Germline assignment: CDR1 SGHNT and CDR2 YYREEE (reference sequence). The CDR3 DNA sequence: TGTGCCAGCAGCCTCAGGGGCGACGGGGAGCTGTTTTTT. Translated, it gives CASSLRGDGELFF.

This clone was observed a few times. CDR3 in DNA: TGTGCCAGCCGAAGACAGGCGGTGAGGAGCAATGACTACACCTTC. The encoded protein is CASRRQAVRSNDYTF. The V gene is TRBV7-8, the J gene TRBJ1-2; perhaps TRBD1 as D (6 bases). V was pared by 8 bases and J by 10 bases, with 26 bases between. The CDR3 length is 15 residues. Germline V gene data show CDR1 as SGHVS and CDR2 as FQNEAQ.

The CDR3 loop reads CASSLPDRIWRGSYEQYF. The CDR3 coding sequence is TGTGCCAGCAGCTTACCCGACCGCATATGGCGGGGCTCCTACGAGCAGTACTTC. The chain employs TRBV7-2 and TRBJ2-7; tentatively, D is TRBD2 (6 bases). Germline CDR1 and CDR2: SGHTA and FQGNSA. Trimming cost V 2 bases and J 0 bases, with 20 bases left between them. This CDR3 comprises 18 residues.

This clone was counted between two and nine times. V usage is TRBV6-5 and J usage is TRBJ1-2; tentative D call: TRBD1 (5 bases). The V end lost 5 bases, the J end lost 7 bases, and 11 bases lay between the germline ends. The length of the CDR3 is 12 residues. Germline V lookup: CDR1 MNHEY, CDR2 SVGAGI. CDR3 sequence reads: CASSILGGGYTF. The CDR3 DNA reads TGTGCCAGCAGTATCCTCGGGGGTGGCTACACCTTC.

V and J are TRBV3-1 (or the pseudogene TRBV3-2) and TRBJ1-5, with D tentatively TRBD1 (6 bases). Germline V CDR1 and CDR2: LGHDT, YNNKEL (reference sequence). This CDR3 contains 15 residues. Deletions cut 0 bases from V and 7 bases from J, with 13 bases between. The CDR3 protein is CASSQEGGQRQPQHF. CDR3 coding DNA: TGTGCCAGCAGCCAAGAGGGGGGGCAGCGGCAGCCCCAGCATTTT.

The V call is TRBV5-1, the J call TRBJ2-7; D might be TRBD1 (5 bases). This CDR3 has 14 amino acids. The V end was cut by 1 base, the J end by 3 bases, with 11 bases between. Germline-derived CDR1 and CDR2 are SGHRS and YFSETQ. The CDR3 loop is CASSLFGANYEQYF. CDR3 coding DNA: TGCGCCAGCAGCTTGTTTGGGGCGAACTACGAGCAGTACTTC. Full variable domain (remainder filled in from reference TRBV5-1 and TRBJ2-7): KAGVTQTPRYLIKTRGQQVTLSCSPISGHRSVSWYQQTPGQGLQFLFEYFSETQRNKGNFPGRFSGRQFSNSRSEMNVSTLELGDSALYLCASSLFGANYEQYFGPGTRLTVT.

The rearrangement uses TRBV19 and TRBJ1-4; D perhaps matches TRBD1 (6 bases). V dropped 3 bases and J dropped 8 bases, with 10 bases sitting between them. This CDR3 comprises 13 residues. Germline-derived CDR1 and CDR2 are LNHDA and SQIVND (reference sequence). DNA of the CDR3: TGTGCCAGTAGTATGACAGGAGGAGAAAAACTGTTTTTT. Amino acid sequence: CASSMTGGEKLFF.

This clone was seen only once. V and J are TRBV5-1 and TRBJ2-7, with D possibly TRBD2 on 7 matching bases. CDR1 SGHRS and CDR2 YFSETQ come from the germline V gene. Trimming removed 1 base at V and 6 bases at J, with 23 bases between. The CDR3 consists of 17 residues. The CDR3 is CASSLLPGGGKGSEQYF. The DNA for the CDR3 is TGCGCCAGCAGCTTGCTCCCGGGGGGCGGGAAAGGGAGCGAGCAGTACTTC.

The chain has TRBV6-6 and TRBJ2-3, with 7 bases that match TRBD1. Germline CDR1 is MNHNY and CDR2 is SVGAGI (reference sequence). The CDR3 contains 15 residues. V shed 4 bases, J shed 1 base, and the junction held 5 bases outside the gene matches. DNA of the CDR3: TGTGCCAGCAGTTCGTCCGGGACAGGCACAGATACGCAGTATTTT. This encodes CASSSSGTGTDTQYF.

Only a few counts were recorded for this clone. V is TRBV4-1 and J is TRBJ1-1, with D maybe TRBD1 (5 bases). The CDR3 contains 16 residues. In germline, CDR1 is MGHRA, CDR2 YSYEKL. Trimming took off 1 base at V and 0 bases at J, with 12 bases between the two ends. CDR3: CASSQGLRGMNTEAFF. The CDR3 DNA follows: TGCGCCAGCAGCCAAGGACTCCGGGGGATGAACACTGAAGCTTTCTTT.

This clone was observed a single time. This chain links TRBV3-1 (or the pseudogene TRBV3-2) with TRBJ1-2; the D gene is possibly TRBD1 (5 bases). Trimming stripped 5 bases from V and 4 bases from J, with 14 bases between. This CDR3 comprises 14 residues. Germline V gene lookup returns CDR1 LGHDT and CDR2 YNNKEL (reference sequence). The CDR3: CASSLSGPSYGYTF. CDR3 nucleotide sequence: TGTGCCAGCAGCTTATCAGGGCCTAGCTATGGCTACACCTTC.

The CDR3 spells CASSNRRQSGEAFF. The CDR3 bases are TGTGCCAGCAGCAACCGTCGACAGTCTGGAGAAGCTTTCTTT. The rearrangement joins TRBV21-1 to TRBJ1-1; the D call of TRBD1 is as the table states it, not checked on the DNA. TRBV21-1 is shown as a pseudogene. The CDR3 sequence is 14 residues long.

The table lists this clone with a few counts. The chain carries TRBV15 and TRBJ2-7; 8 nucleotides match TRBD2. V was pared by 3 bases and J by 6 bases, with 10 bases of the junction left unmatched. This CDR3 is 15 amino acids long. The V gene's germline CDR1 is LNHNV and CDR2 YYDKDF (reference sequence). The CDR3 loop reads CATSRGGLAGVEQYF. Written as DNA, the CDR3 is TGTGCCACCAGCAGGGGGGGGCTAGCGGGTGTCGAGCAGTACTTC.

J is TRBJ2-2 and V is TRBV18; 8 nucleotides match TRBD1. Germline CDR1 reads KGHSH; CDR2 reads LQKENI. The CDR3 contains 14 residues. J gave up 5 bases and V 3 bases, and 2 bases lay outside the gene matches. DNA for the CDR3: TGTGCCAGCTCACCGGACAGGGCAACCGGGGAGCTGTTTTTT. This translates into CASSPDRATGELFF.

The gene calls are TRBV4-1 and TRBJ1-6; 8 bases align to TRBD1. Trimming at V came to 3 bases and at J to 10 bases, leaving 11 bases not matched to a gene. Germline CDR1 reads MGHRA; CDR2 reads YSYEKL. The CDR3 extends over 16 amino acids. The CDR3 nucleotides read TGCGCCAGCAGCCAGCCCCCCGGACAGGGCGGATCACCCCTCCACTTT. This sequence encodes CASSQPPGQGGSPLHF.

A few counts support this clone. This chain uses TRBV19 with TRBJ2-7; 8 positions agree with TRBD1. Per the germline V gene, CDR1 is LNHDA and CDR2 is SQIVND (reference sequence). This CDR3 is built from 18 residues. J was trimmed by 4 bases and V by 3 bases; bases with no gene match: 17. The CDR3 DNA reads TGTGCCAGTAGTATGCGGACAGGGTATACCGGACCCTATTACGAGCAGTACTTC. It translates to CASSMRTGYTGPYYEQYF. The full variable domain, completed using reference TRBV19 and TRBJ2-7, is DGGITQSPKYLFRKEGQNVTLSCEQNLNHDAMYWYRQDPGQGLRLIYYSQIVNDFQKGDIAEGYSVSREKKESFPLTVTSAQKNPTAFYLCASSMRTGYTGPYYEQYFGPGTRLTVT.

The chain couples TRBV7-9 to TRBJ1-2; TRBD1 matches 9 bases. This CDR3 has 14 residues. J lost 4 bases, V lost 6 bases, and 6 bases had no gene match. Germline lookup yields CDR1 SEHNR and CDR2 FQNEAQ (reference sequence). The CDR3 loop reads CASRTGGSSYGYTF. The CDR3 coding sequence is TGTGCCAGCAGAACAGGGGGCAGTAGCTATGGCTACACCTTC.

J is TRBJ1-1 and V is TRBV14, with D perhaps matching TRBD1 (5 bases). V was pared by 1 base and J by 2 bases, with 14 bases between. This CDR3 has 16 residues. Germline lookup yields CDR1 SGHDN and CDR2 FVKESK. Here the CDR3 reads CASSQGYQGLNTEAFF. As DNA, the CDR3 is TGTGCCAGCAGCCAAGGTTATCAGGGTTTAAACACTGAAGCTTTCTTT.

This clone appeared once. The chain recombines TRBV29-1 with TRBJ1-2; 7 bases match TRBD1. Losses at the gene ends were 7 bases for V and 5 bases for J; bases not matched to a gene: 13. The CDR3 has 14 amino acids. CDR1 and CDR2 (germline): SQVTM, ANQGSEA. CDR3 sequence: CSGGTVGTEYGYTF. The CDR3 DNA follows: TGCAGCGGAGGAACCGTCGGGACAGAGTATGGCTACACCTTC.

The chain has TRBV28 and TRBJ2-7, with TRBD2 as a possible D gene (6 bases). Germline lookup yields CDR1 MDHEN and CDR2 SYDVKM. The CDR3 contains 19 residues. The V end was cut by 6 bases, the J end by 1 base, with 28 bases between. CDR3 sequence reads: CASRPSRQTSPRGSYEQYF. In DNA form, the CDR3 reads TGTGCCAGCAGGCCAAGCCGGCAGACTAGTCCGCGGGGTTCCTACGAGCAGTACTTC. The whole variable domain, remainder taken from reference TRBV28 and TRBJ2-7, is DVKVTQSSRYLVKRTGEKVFLECVQDMDHENMFWYRQDPGLGLRLIYFSYDVKMKEKGDIPEGYSVSREKKERFSLILESASTNQTSMYLCASRPSRQTSPRGSYEQYFGPGTRLTVT.

This clone came up once. The V call is TRBV5-8, the J call TRBJ1-4; no definite D call. CDR1 SGHTS and CDR2 YDEGEE come from the germline V gene. The CDR3 spans 17 residues. V lost 0 bases and J 3 bases, leaving 15 bases between the germline ends. This CDR3 reads CASSLGSGSLANEKLFF. As DNA, the CDR3 is TGTGCCAGCAGCTTGGGATCTGGGAGCCTGGCTAATGAAAAACTGTTTTTT.

A few counts support this clone. V gene TRBV6-2 or TRBV6-3 combines with J gene TRBJ1-5; 8 nucleotides agree with TRBD1. V lost 2 bases to trimming and J lost 3 bases; unmatched junction nucleotides: 9. Germline V gives CDR1 MNHEY, CDR2 SVGEGT. This CDR3 region has 17 residues. The DNA for the CDR3 is TGTGCCAGCAGTTACCGGATCGGACAGGGCTACAATCAGCCCCAGCATTTT. Encoded protein: CASSYRIGQGYNQPQHF.

The rearrangement joins TRBV2 to TRBJ1-1; D call uncertain. V lost 0 bases and J 1 base, leaving 9 bases between the germline ends. This CDR3 has 15 residues. In germline, CDR1 is SNHLY, CDR2 FYNNEI. CDR3 DNA sequence: TGTGCCAGCAGTGAAGCGCGACACCAGAACACTGAAGCTTTCTTT. Protein product: CASSEARHQNTEAFF.

This clone was seen once. A read error is possible here, since a much larger clone lies one base away. The chain carries TRBV2 and TRBJ1-5; the D is unclear. The CDR3 consists of 13 residues. CDR1 SNHLY and CDR2 FYNNEI come from the germline V gene. Between the trimmed V and J ends, which lost 4 bases and 0 bases, there was a span of 4 bases. CDR3 nucleotides: TGTGCCAGCAGTGCTAATAGCAATCAGCCCCAGCATTTT. This sequence encodes CASSANSNQPQHF.

This clone was observed once. The chain recombines TRBV3-1 (or the pseudogene TRBV3-2) with TRBJ2-5, with D perhaps matching TRBD2 (6 bases). V lost 0 bases and J 7 bases, leaving 21 bases between the germline ends. CDR3 length: 17 residues. CDR1 LGHDT and CDR2 YNNKEL come from the germline V gene (reference sequence). DNA of the CDR3: TGTGCCAGCAGCCAAGAGGGTCCGCGGGAAGGGCCGGGGACCCAGTACTTC. Translating it yields CASSQEGPREGPGTQYF.

This clone appeared once. This chain's CDR3 is CASSFQTGEQYF. The CDR3, as DNA: TGTGCCAGCAGCTTCCAAACCGGCGAGCAGTACTTC. This chain joins TRBV5-4 and TRBJ2-7; D not resolved. V lost 2 bases to trimming and J lost 6 bases, with 9 bases between them. Germline assignment: CDR1 SGHNT and CDR2 YYREEE (reference sequence). CDR3 size: 12 residues.

The chain uses TRBV30 and TRBJ1-5; D ambiguous. Germline CDR1 is GTSNPN and CDR2 is SVGIG (reference sequence). The CDR3 has 13 residues. Deletions cut 4 bases from V and 3 bases from J, with 10 bases between. The CDR3 DNA reads TGTGCCTGGACTCGGGGTTTCAATCAGCCCCAGCATTTT. This gives the protein CAWTRGFNQPQHF. The variable domain in full, completed from reference TRBV30 and TRBJ1-5, reads SQTIHQWPATLVQPVGSPLSLECTVEGTSNPNLYWYRQAAGRGLQLLFYSVGIGQISSEVPQNLSASRPQDRQFILSSKKLLLSDSGFYLCAWTRGFNQPQHFGDGTRLSIL.

V is TRBV10-2 and J is TRBJ1-6; TRBD1 might be the D (6 bases). Germline assignment: CDR1 WSHSY and CDR2 SAAADI. Trimming pared 9 bases from V and 10 bases from J, leaving 16 bases between. This CDR3 contains 13 residues. The CDR3 here is CASIRDIGSPLHF. The CDR3 DNA is TGCGCCAGTATCCGGGACATTGGATCACCCCTCCACTTT.

The rearrangement links TRBV27 to TRBJ1-1; perhaps TRBD1 as D (6 bases). This CDR3 spans 16 amino acids. Trimming cost V 4 bases and J 2 bases, with 17 bases left between them. CDR1 is MNHEY, CDR2 SMNVEV, per germline (reference sequence). CDR3 DNA sequence: TGTGCCAGCAGTTCCGTGACTACAGGGTTAAACACTGAAGCTTTCTTT. Amino acid sequence: CASSSVTTGLNTEAFF.

This clone was observed a few times. The CDR3 DNA sequence: TGTGCCAGTAGGGAGCCCACAGGGAATCGGGGAAATCAGCCCCAGCATTTT. This translates into CASREPTGNRGNQPQHF. V and J are TRBV19 and TRBJ1-5; tentative D call: TRBD1 (6 bases). V lost 6 bases, J lost 4 bases, and 22 bases lay in between. The V gene's germline CDR1 is LNHDA and CDR2 SQIVND (reference sequence). The CDR3 runs 17 residues.